The present T cell receptor beta chain was sequenced within a study of naive and memory T cell subsets. As to this clonotype: Its target is unknown.

Study results and limitations: A few larger clonotypes appeared in naive repertoires, especially CD8, possibly memory cells re-expressing CD45RA. The power law exponent of TCR abundance differed between naive and memory cells.

The CDR3 length is 14 residues. The ends were cut back, 2 bases at V and 2 bases at J, with 10 bases in the middle. Germline CDR1 is SGHAT and CDR2 is FQDESV (reference sequence). Two oligonucleotides, mixed equimolar, formed the beta constant-region primer covering TRBC1 and TRBC2. TCRdb re-called the UMI-ligation and nested PCR reads with MiXCR, one entry per CDR3 protein. In the table there are under 150,000 distinct CDR3 sequences, approximately 15% of which are singletons. The sequenced sample was naive CD4+ T cells from blood. This chain uses TRBV11-1 with TRBJ2-7, with D uncertain. The TCR comes from a human donor in good health. CDR3 in DNA: TGTGCCAGCAGCTTATCGGTTTGGGCCTACGAGCAGTACTTC. This codes for CASSLSVWAYEQYF.